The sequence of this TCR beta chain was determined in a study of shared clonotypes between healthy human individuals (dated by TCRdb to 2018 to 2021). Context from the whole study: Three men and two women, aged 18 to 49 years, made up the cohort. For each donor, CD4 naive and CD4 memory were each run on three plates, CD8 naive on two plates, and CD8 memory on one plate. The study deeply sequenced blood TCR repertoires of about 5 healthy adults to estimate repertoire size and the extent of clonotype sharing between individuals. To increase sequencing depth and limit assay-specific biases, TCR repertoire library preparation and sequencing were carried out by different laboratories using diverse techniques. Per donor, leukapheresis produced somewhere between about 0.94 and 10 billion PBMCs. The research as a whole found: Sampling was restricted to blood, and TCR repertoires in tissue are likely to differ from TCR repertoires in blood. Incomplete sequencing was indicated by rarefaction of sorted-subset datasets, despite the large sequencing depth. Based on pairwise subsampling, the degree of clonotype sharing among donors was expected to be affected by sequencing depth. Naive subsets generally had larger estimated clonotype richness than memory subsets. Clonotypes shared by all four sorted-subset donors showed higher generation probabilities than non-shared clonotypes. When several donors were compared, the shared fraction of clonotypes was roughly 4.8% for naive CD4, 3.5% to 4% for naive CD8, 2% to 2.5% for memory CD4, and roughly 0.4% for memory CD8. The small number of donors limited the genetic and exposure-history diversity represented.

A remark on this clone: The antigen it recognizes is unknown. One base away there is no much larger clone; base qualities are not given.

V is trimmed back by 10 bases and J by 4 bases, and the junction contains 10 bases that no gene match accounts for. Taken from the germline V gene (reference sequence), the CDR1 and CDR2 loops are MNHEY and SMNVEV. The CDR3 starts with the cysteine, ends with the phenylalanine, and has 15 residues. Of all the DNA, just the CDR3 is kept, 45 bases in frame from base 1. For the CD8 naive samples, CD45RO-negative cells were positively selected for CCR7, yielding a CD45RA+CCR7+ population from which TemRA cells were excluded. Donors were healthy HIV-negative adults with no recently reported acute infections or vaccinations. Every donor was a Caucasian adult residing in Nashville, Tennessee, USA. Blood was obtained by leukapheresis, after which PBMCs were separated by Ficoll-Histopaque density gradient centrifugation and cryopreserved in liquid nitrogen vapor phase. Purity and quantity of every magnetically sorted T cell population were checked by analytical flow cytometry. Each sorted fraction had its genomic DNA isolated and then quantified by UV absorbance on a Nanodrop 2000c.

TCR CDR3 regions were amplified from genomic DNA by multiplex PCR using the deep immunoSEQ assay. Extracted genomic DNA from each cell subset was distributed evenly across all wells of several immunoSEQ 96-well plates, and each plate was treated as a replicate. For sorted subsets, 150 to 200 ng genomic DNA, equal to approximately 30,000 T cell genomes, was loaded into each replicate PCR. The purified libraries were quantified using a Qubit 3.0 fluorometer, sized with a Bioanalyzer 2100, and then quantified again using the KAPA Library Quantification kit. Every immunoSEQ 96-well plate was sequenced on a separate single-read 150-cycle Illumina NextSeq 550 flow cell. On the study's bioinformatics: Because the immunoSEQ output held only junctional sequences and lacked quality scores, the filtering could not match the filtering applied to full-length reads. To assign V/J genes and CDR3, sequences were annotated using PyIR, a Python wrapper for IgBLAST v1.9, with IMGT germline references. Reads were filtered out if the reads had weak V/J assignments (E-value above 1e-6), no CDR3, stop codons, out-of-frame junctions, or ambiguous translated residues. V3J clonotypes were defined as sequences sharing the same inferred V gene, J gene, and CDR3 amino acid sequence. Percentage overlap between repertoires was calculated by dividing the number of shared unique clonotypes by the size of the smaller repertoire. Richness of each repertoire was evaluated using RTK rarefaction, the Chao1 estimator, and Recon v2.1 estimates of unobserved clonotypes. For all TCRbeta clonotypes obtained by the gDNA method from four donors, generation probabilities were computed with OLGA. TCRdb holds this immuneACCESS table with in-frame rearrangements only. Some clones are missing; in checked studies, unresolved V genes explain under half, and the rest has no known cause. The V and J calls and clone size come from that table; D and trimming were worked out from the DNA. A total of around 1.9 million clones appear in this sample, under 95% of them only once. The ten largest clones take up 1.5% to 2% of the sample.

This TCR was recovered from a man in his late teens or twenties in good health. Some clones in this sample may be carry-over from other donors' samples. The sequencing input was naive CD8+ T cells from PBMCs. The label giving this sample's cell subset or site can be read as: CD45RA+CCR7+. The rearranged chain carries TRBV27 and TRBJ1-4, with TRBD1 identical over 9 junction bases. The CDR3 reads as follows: CATRTGGWGNEKLFF. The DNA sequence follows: TGTGCCACCCGTACAGGGGGCTGGGGTAATGAAAAACTGTTTTTT.